This T cell receptor beta chain came from a study of OX40 agonist ivuxolimab in advanced cancers. Looked up from germline, CDR1 is SEHNR and CDR2 is FQNEAQ (reference sequence). The CDR3 extends over 16 amino acids. Trimming removed 6 bases from V and 0 bases from J; junction bases left unmatched: 10. The method was immunoSEQ multiplex PCR; TCRdb's version includes in-frame clones alone and lacks a portion of them. The table shows fewer than 85,000 clones, with about 85% occurring only once. Sequenced material: CD4+ or CD8+ T cells sorted from blood, taken in a trial of the OX40 agonist ivuxolimab. The chain uses TRBV7-9 and TRBJ1-1; TRBD1 matches 7 bases. The clonotype originates from an adult with an advanced solid tumor such as melanoma, head and neck, liver or kidney cancer. The DNA for the CDR3 is TGTGCCAGCAGGCTTGAGGGGGCGCGGGTGAACACTGAAGCTTTCTTT. It translates to CASRLEGARVNTEAFF.